This entry is about one TCR beta chain. The record originates from a study of control samples from healthy donors and cancer patients. CDR1 and CDR2 from the germline V gene are LNHDA and SQIVND (reference sequence). The V end lost 4 bases, the J end lost 4 bases, and 16 bases lay between the germline ends. The CDR3 is made up of 15 amino acids. The repertoire was sequenced with immunoSEQ multiplex PCR; TCRdb's copy has only in-frame clones and lacks some. Of around 200,000 clones in the sample, 91% are singletons; the top ten hold roughly 1.6%. This clonotype originated in a woman aged 30 to 39 in good health. The source material was blood. This chain uses TRBV19 with TRBJ2-5, with D perhaps given as TRBD1 or TRBD2 (7 bases each). CDR3 in amino acids: CASSNQGGGGETQYF. The CDR3, as DNA: TGTGCCAGTAGTAATCAGGGGGGAGGGGGAGAGACCCAGTACTTC.